These 9 T cell receptor beta chains came from one sample sequenced in a study of Graves' ophthalmopathy and Graves' hyperthyroidism. RNA transcripts were the template, and TCR beta CDR3 regions were amplified from them. HTBI primers primed a first-round RT-PCR, and a second-round multiplex PCR followed. TCRdb itself ran the multiplex PCR reads through MiXCR, one entry per CDR3 protein. The sample yields a few hundred thousand distinct CDR3 sequences, 35% to 40% seen once. The sequenced material came from peripheral blood or thyroid tissue (not recorded which). All receptors derive from an adult man with Graves' hyperthyroidism.

This clonotype was seen ten or more times. The chain links TRBV6-1 to TRBJ2-5, with D possibly TRBD2 on 6 matching bases. Germline V CDR1 and CDR2: MNHNS, SASEGT. The CDR3 length is 15 residues. V lost 2 bases to trimming and J lost 5 bases, with 15 bases between them. Here the CDR3 DNA reads TGTGCCAGCAGTGAAATAGCGGTATGGACGGAGACCCAGTACTTC. As protein: CASSEIAVWTETQYF.

This clonotype was picked up many times. V and J are TRBV7-6 and TRBJ2-7; D might be TRBD2 (7 bases). Germline CDR1 reads SGHVS; CDR2 reads FNYEAQ. Trimming stripped 2 bases from V and 0 bases from J, with 20 bases between. The CDR3 runs to 18 residues. Here the CDR3 reads CASSLRDSGGRISYEQYF. CDR3 nucleotides: TGTGCCAGCAGCTTACGGGACTCCGGGGGGCGAATCTCCTACGAGCAGTACTTC.

This sequence joins TRBV7-9 and TRBJ2-7; 9 bases are shared with TRBD2. The J segment lost 0 bases and the V segment lost 5 bases, leaving 8 bases of the junction unmatched. The CDR3 is made up of 16 amino acids. CDR1 SEHNR and CDR2 FQNEAQ come from the germline V gene (reference sequence). CDR3 DNA sequence: TGTGCCAGCAGCCCGCCGACTAGCGGTCGCTCCTACGAGCAGTACTTC. Its translation: CASSPPTSGRSYEQYF.

In this sample, this clonotype turned up once. No conserved phenylalanine or tryptophan is present at the end of the CDR3, so a read error is the likely explanation. The chain is built from TRBV7-9 and TRBJ2-7; the match to TRBD1 covers 9 bases. The junction had 6 bases not matched to a gene; V was cut back by 5 bases and J by 1 base. From germline, CDR1 is SEHNR and CDR2 FQNEAQ (reference sequence). This CDR3 spans 15 amino acids. The CDR3 loop is CASSQPGQGSYEQYL. CDR3 sequence (DNA): TGTGCCAGCAGCCAACCGGGACAGGGTTCCTACGAGCAGTACCTC.

This clonotype was seen at least ten times. The chain combines TRBV13 with TRBJ2-5; 8 positions match TRBD1. The CDR3 contains 15 residues. Germline V CDR1 and CDR2: PRHDT, FYEKMQ (reference sequence). The V segment lost 4 bases and the J segment 2 bases; nucleotides outside the gene matches: 6. The CDR3 loop reads CASSSPGQEQETQYF. The CDR3 nucleotides read TGTGCCAGCAGCTCACCGGGACAGGAGCAAGAGACCCAGTACTTC.

A word on this clonotype: Because the CDR3 is missing its conserved closing phenylalanine or tryptophan, this is likely a read error. The limits of the CDR3 on the DNA are not certain, so only TCRdb's listed CDR3 is given. The rearrangement uses TRBV20-1 and TRBJ1-2. The CDR3 sequence runs 11 residues, both termini included. CDR1 is DFQATT, CDR2 SNEGSKA, per germline (reference sequence). CDR3 sequence: CSASGVGGNTS.

This clonotype has ten or more counts. This rearrangement joins TRBV20-1 to TRBJ1-1; 7 bases are a match to TRBD1. Trimming took 3 bases from V and 2 from J; bases not matched to a gene: 3. The CDR3 loop spans 13 amino acids. Germline V CDR1 and CDR2: DFQATT, SNEGSKA (reference sequence). For the CDR3, the DNA is TGCAGTGCTAGGGGACAGTTAAACACTGAAGCTTTCTTT. Amino acid sequence: CSARGQLNTEAFF.

This clonotype came up a few times. The V gene is TRBV24-1, the J gene TRBJ2-2, with TRBD1 matching 10 bases. The CDR3 length is 17 residues. Germline V gene lookup returns CDR1 KGHDR and CDR2 SFDVKD. With V trimmed by 5 bases and J by 0 bases, 5 bases remained unmatched. The CDR3 coding sequence is TGTGCCACCAGTGCCCGACAGGGGGCTACGAACACCGGGGAGCTGTTTTTT. Translated: CATSARQGATNTGELFF.

This chain links TRBV5-1 with TRBJ2-3; possibly TRBD2 for D (5 bases). V dropped 1 base and J dropped 2 bases, with 11 bases sitting between them. This CDR3 is built from 15 residues. The germline CDR1 and CDR2 sequences are SGHRS and YFSETQ. The CDR3 reads CASSLITRSTDTQYF. The CDR3, as DNA: TGCGCCAGCAGCTTGATCACTAGATCCACAGATACGCAGTATTTT.